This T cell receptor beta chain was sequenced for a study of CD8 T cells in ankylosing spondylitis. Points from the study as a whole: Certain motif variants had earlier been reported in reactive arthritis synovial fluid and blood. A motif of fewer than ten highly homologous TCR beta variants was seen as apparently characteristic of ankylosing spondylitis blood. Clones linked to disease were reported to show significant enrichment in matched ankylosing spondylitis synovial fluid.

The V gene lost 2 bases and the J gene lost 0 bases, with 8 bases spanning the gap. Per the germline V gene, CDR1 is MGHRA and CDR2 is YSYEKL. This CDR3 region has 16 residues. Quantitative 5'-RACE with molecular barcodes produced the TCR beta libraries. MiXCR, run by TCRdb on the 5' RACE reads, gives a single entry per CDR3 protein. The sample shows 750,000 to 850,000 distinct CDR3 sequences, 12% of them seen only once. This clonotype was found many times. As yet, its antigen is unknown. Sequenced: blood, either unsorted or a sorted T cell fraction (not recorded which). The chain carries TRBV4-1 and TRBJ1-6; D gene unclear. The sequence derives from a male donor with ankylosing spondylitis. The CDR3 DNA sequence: TGCGCCAGCAGCCAACGCGCAAGCTCCTATAATTCACCCCTCCACTTT. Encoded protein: CASSQRASSYNSPLHF.